Following are 4 T cell receptor beta chains from one sample sequenced in a study of T cell repertoires in cytomegalovirus infection. MiXCR, applied by TCRdb to the reads, yields one record per CDR3 protein. The table lists around 100,000 distinct CDR3 sequences, about 15% of them singletons, with over 8% in the top ten. Sequencing was carried out using PBMCs. The origin of the receptors is a human donor in good health (CMV status not recorded). Some clones in this sample may be carry-over from other donors' samples.

This sequence joins TRBV28 and TRBJ1-4; TRBD1 is a possible D gene (5 bases). This CDR3 spans 20 amino acids. CDR1 and CDR2 from the germline V gene are MDHEN and SYDVKM. Trimming removed 6 bases from V and 7 bases from J, with 33 bases in between. CDR3 in amino acids: CASRKITGPQLLGLAEKLFF. The DNA for the CDR3 is TGTGCCAGCAGGAAGATCACCGGCCCACAGCTTCTGGGGCTAGCTGAAAAACTGTTTTTT.

On this clonotype itself: The CDR3 does not close with the conserved phenylalanine or tryptophan, likely indicating a read error. The V gene is TRBV5-6, the J gene TRBJ2-3; a weak D match, TRBD2 (5 bases). Germline CDR1 is SGHDT and CDR2 is YYEEEE. V was shortened by 10 bases and J by 2 bases, with 14 bases between the two germline ends. The CDR3 runs 13 residues. The CDR3 here is CAGAEGLTDTQYS. Written as DNA, the CDR3 is TGTGCCGGTGCAGAGGGTCTCACAGATACGCAGTATTCT.

There are a few counts of this clonotype. This chain connects TRBV6-5 to TRBJ2-1; perhaps TRBD1 as D (6 bases). This CDR3 has 15 amino acids. The V and J ends lost 9 bases and 0 bases respectively, with 15 bases between them. The germline gives CDR1 MNHEY, CDR2 SVGAGI. The CDR3 protein is CARPKGHYSYNEQFF. The CDR3 region has the DNA TGTGCCAGGCCGAAGGGACATTACTCCTACAATGAGCAGTTCTTC.

In this sample, this clonotype turned up a few times. This chain uses TRBV12-3 or TRBV12-4 with TRBJ2-1; 7 bases are shared with TRBD1. Losses at the gene ends were 6 bases for V and 8 bases for J; bases not matched to a gene: 4. The CDR3 is 12 residues long. The CDR3 coding sequence is TGTGCCAGCAGCCCCCAGGGGGATGAGCAGTTCTTC. This gives the protein CASSPQGDEQFF.